This is a list of T cell receptor beta chains from one sample in a study of shared clonotypes between healthy human individuals. Method: immunoSEQ multiplex PCR; TCRdb's copy keeps in-frame clones and lacks some. The profile shows some 600,000 clones, 96% of them singletons. The sample taken for sequencing was naive CD8+ T cells sorted from blood. The receptors come from a woman aged 25 to 45 in good health. Each CDR3 is given with its conserved first and last residue. D genes are given only for firm matches. Size values are once, few and many counts, or a class for expanded clones, and some rows have none.

TRBJ2-7	TRBV5-1	TRBD2	.	TGCGCCAGCAGCCCTGGTCGTGGGCTAGCGGGACACTACGAGCAGTACTTC	CASSPGRGLAGHYEQYF
TRBJ1-2	TRBV27	.	.	TGTGCCAGCAGACCCCTGGGGGGGCTTGTCTATGGCTACACCTTC	CASRPLGGLVYGYTF
TRBJ1-1	TRBV9	.	.	TGTGCCAGCAGCCCCATACGACACACTGAAGCTTTCTTT	CASSPIRHTEAFF
TRBJ2-7	TRBV4-1	.	few	TGCGCCAGCAGCCAGCAACAGGGAGACGAGCAGTACTTC	CASSQQQGDEQYF
TRBJ2-7	TRBV7-9	.	.	TGTGCCAGCAGCTTATCAGGGAGCTCCTACGAGCAGTACTTC	CASSLSGSSYEQYF
TRBJ2-7	TRBV11-2	.	.	TGTGCCAGCAGCTTGGAGTTGGGGGAACTCTACGAGCAGTACTTC	CASSLELGELYEQYF
TRBJ2-7	TRBV30	TRBD1	.	TGTGCCTGGACCTCACAGGGGTCCCGCGAGCAGTACTTC	CAWTSQGSREQYF
TRBJ1-1	TRBV27	.	once	TGTGCCAGCAAGCCCCTCGACAGCTCAAATATGAACACTGAAGCTTTCTTT	CASKPLDSSNMNTEAFF
TRBJ2-1	TRBV15	.	once	TGTGCCACCAGCGTGGGACCTCTATCTGTGAATGAGCAGTTCTTC	CATSVGPLSVNEQFF
TRBJ2-3	TRBV28	.	.	TGTGCCAGCAGTTTTATCGGCAACACGGTAAAAGCAGATACGCAGTATTTT	CASSFIGNTVKADTQYF
TRBJ1-5	TRBV4-1	.	few	TGCGCCAGCAGCCAAGGCGGCAATCAGCCCCAGCATTTT	CASSQGGNQPQHF
TRBJ2-1	TRBV11-2	TRBD2	.	TGTGCCAGCAGCGTCACTAGCGGGCCCTACAATGAGCAGTTCTTC	CASSVTSGPYNEQFF
TRBJ1-2	TRBV5-6	.	.	TGTGCCAGCATGAGGGACGTGGAAGTCTATGGCTACACCTTC	CASMRDVEVYGYTF
TRBJ2-7	TRBV2	TRBD1	.	TGTGCCAGCAGTGACCGACCGGGACAGGCGTACTACGAGCAGTACTTC	CASSDRPGQAYYEQYF
TRBJ2-3	TRBV7-7	.	.	TGTGCCAGCAGCCAACAGGGTACAGATACGCAGTATTTT	CASSQQGTDTQYF
TRBJ2-2	TRBV9	.	.	TGTGCCAGCGCGCCACCGAACACCGGGGAGCTGTTTTTT	CASAPPNTGELFF
TRBJ1-2	TRBV9	.	.	TGTGCCAGCAGCCCACGACAGACTAGCGGCTATGGCTACACCTTC	CASSPRQTSGYGYTF
TRBJ1-2	TRBV5-4	.	once	TGTGCCAGCAGACTTCAGGAAAACTATGGCTACACCTTC	CASRLQENYGYTF
TRBJ2-7	TRBV5-1	.	.	TGCGCCAGCAGCTTTCGACAGACCTACGAGCAGTACTTC	CASSFRQTYEQYF
TRBJ2-3	TRBV7-9	.	.	TGTGCCAGCAGCTTATTCGGGTGGGAGCGCACAGATACGCAGTATTTT	CASSLFGWERTDTQYF
TRBJ2-7	TRBV7-9	.	.	TGTGCCAGCAGTTTCCCACAGAGTCCCTACGAGCAGTACTTC	CASSFPQSPYEQYF
TRBJ1-4	TRBV27	.	.	TGTGCCAGCAGTTCCGGGCACGGTAATGAAAAACTGTTTTTT	CASSSGHGNEKLFF
TRBJ2-7	TRBV28	.	.	TGTGCCAGCAGTTCCGGGTCCGGCCCCTACGAGCAGTACTTC	CASSSGSGPYEQYF
TRBJ1-2	TRBV11-2	.	.	TGTGCCAGCAGCTTAGGTCAATCCCACGTCTATGGCTACACCTTC	CASSLGQSHVYGYTF
TRBJ2-1	TRBV4-1	TRBD2	once	TGCGCCAGCAGCCAAGAGGAACCGGGAGGGGAGAACAATGAGCAGTTCTTC	CASSQEEPGGENNEQFF
TRBJ2-7	TRBV6-6	TRBD2	.	TGTGCCAGCAGTTATGGACTAGGGACGGGCGAGCAGTACTTC	CASSYGLGTGEQYF
TRBJ1-4	TRBV5-8	.	.	TGTGCCAGCAGCTTTTTACAGGGCAGGATTGATGAAAAACTGTTTTTT	CASSFLQGRIDEKLFF
TRBJ2-7	TRBV4-2	TRBD2	once	TGTGCCAGCAGCCAAGATGGGCTAGCGGAACCCTACGAGCAGTACTTC	CASSQDGLAEPYEQYF
TRBJ2-7	TRBV2	.	.	TGTGCCAGCAGTAAAAACTACATCTCTCGTTACGAGCAGTACTTC	CASSKNYISRYEQYF
TRBJ1-1	TRBV2	.	.	TGTGCCAGCAGTGAGCCGTCTAGCACTGAAGCTTTCTTT	CASSEPSSTEAFF
TRBJ1-5	TRBV30	TRBD1	.	TGTGCCTGGAGTGCACAGGGGGTTGGTCAGCCCCAGCATTTT	CAWSAQGVGQPQHF
TRBJ2-2	TRBV7-9	.	.	TGTGCCAGCAGTACCACCAACACCGGGGAGCTGTTTTTT	CASSTTNTGELFF
TRBJ2-3	TRBV9	TRBD2	once	TGTGCCAGCAGCGTGGGGGCTAGCGGGAGATTAACAGATACGCAGTATTTT	CASSVGASGRLTDTQYF
TRBJ1-2	TRBV19	.	.	TGTGCCAGTATTGCGGCTAACTATGGCTACACCTTC	CASIAANYGYTF
TRBJ2-1	TRBV27	.	.	TGTGCCAGCAGCAGGGACCGCTGGCTGGAGCAGTTCTTC	CASSRDRWLEQFF
TRBJ1-2	TRBV13	TRBD1	.	TGTGCCAGCAGCCTCGGGACAGGGAATGGCTACACCTTC	CASSLGTGNGYTF
TRBJ1-1	TRBV7-3	.	.	TGTGCCAGCAGCTTACGGGGGATGAACACTGAAGCTTTCTTT	CASSLRGMNTEAFF
TRBJ2-5	TRBV28	.	once	TGTGCCAGCAGTTTCGAGGGACGGATCCAAGAGACCCAGTACTTC	CASSFEGRIQETQYF
TRBJ2-7	TRBV27	.	.	TGTGCCAGCAGACCCGGGACGGAGTCCTACGAGCAGTACTTC	CASRPGTESYEQYF
TRBJ1-2	TRBV7-9	.	.	TGTGCCAGCAGCCCCCCACGGGGAAATTCCTATGGCTACACCTTC	CASSPPRGNSYGYTF
TRBJ2-1	TRBV5-1	TRBD2	.	TGCGCCAGCAGCTCGGGACTAGCGGGAGAAGGAGAGCAGTTCTTC	CASSSGLAGEGEQFF
TRBJ1-2	TRBV9	.	.	TGTGCCAGCAGCGTAGCAGGTCGGAGTGGCTACACCTTC	CASSVAGRSGYTF
TRBJ2-5	TRBV9	TRBD2	.	TGTGCCAGCAGCGCCAGCATAGCGGGAGGAGAGACCCAGTACTTC	CASSASIAGGETQYF
TRBJ2-7	TRBV9	.	.	TGTGCCAGCAGCGTAGTTGATACGGGCGACGAGCAGTACTTC	CASSVVDTGDEQYF
TRBJ2-1	TRBV4-1	TRBD2	.	TGCGCCAGCAGCCAGTCAGCTAGCGGGACATACAATGAGCAGTTCTTC	CASSQSASGTYNEQFF
TRBJ1-3	TRBV28	.	.	TGTGCCACCGAGTACAGGGCTGGAAACACCATATATTTT	CATEYRAGNTIYF
TRBJ2-7	TRBV7-9	.	.	TGTGCCAGCAGCTTAGGCAGGGCCCACGAGCAGTACTTC	CASSLGRAHEQYF
TRBJ2-5	TRBV28	TRBD2	.	TGTGCCAGCAGGGAGACTAGCGGGAGTCTCCAAGAGACCCAGTACTTC	CASRETSGSLQETQYF
TRBJ1-3	TRBV7-9	.	.	TGTGCCAGCAGCTTAGTGGACTCTGGAAACACCATATATTTT	CASSLVDSGNTIYF
TRBJ1-1	TRBV14	.	.	TGTGCCAGCAGCCAGCCTAACACTGAAGCTTTCTTT	CASSQPNTEAFF
TRBJ2-7	TRBV10-1	TRBD2	.	TGCGCCAGCAGTGCCCTTACGCCTGCCGGGACTAGCGGGAGAGTCAGTGAGCAGTACTTC	CASSALTPAGTSGRVSEQYF
TRBJ2-7	TRBV21-1	.	.	TGTGCCAGCAGCAAAAACCTTGGGACAGGGGTGATCCACGAGCAGTACTTC	CASSKNLGTGVIHEQYF